This is a list of T cell receptor beta chains from one sample in a study of blood T cell repertoires in COVID-19. TCRdb keeps only in-frame clones here, not all; method: immunoSEQ multiplex PCR. The data hold 200,000 to 250,000 clones, with approximately 90% observed a single time. Material for sequencing was peripheral blood. These receptors originate from a woman aged 25 to 39 with COVID-19, enrolled during active disease. The CDR3 runs from the conserved cysteine through the conserved F or W. A D gene is named only where the DNA matches it firmly. Rows give clone size only sometimes, using once, few, many, or a class for an expanded clone.

clone size	D gene	V gene	J gene	CDR3 DNA	CDR3 protein
NA	TRBD1	TRBV27	TRBJ2-2	TGTGCCAGCAGTTTGAGGGGGCGAGGCACCGGGGAGCTGTTTTTT	CASSLRGRGTGELFF
once	TRBD2	TRBV10-2	TRBJ2-3	TGCGCCAGCAGGGTTAGCGGGACCCGGTACCCCGCTAGCACAGATACGCAGTATTTT	CASRVSGTRYPASTDTQYF
NA	TRBD1	TRBV28	TRBJ2-2	TGTGCCAGCAGTACAGGGGGCGCGAACACCGGGGAGCTGTTTTTT	CASSTGGANTGELFF
once	NA	TRBV24-1	TRBJ2-3	TGTGCCACCAGTGATTTACAGGGCACAGATACGCAGTATTTT	CATSDLQGTDTQYF
NA	NA	TRBV5-1	TRBJ2-5	TGCGCCAGCAGCCCACAGGGCCAGGGGGAGACCCAGTACTTC	CASSPQGQGETQYF
NA	TRBD1	TRBV24-1	TRBJ2-1	TGTGCCACCAGTGATTCCGGGACAGGGGTGTACAATGAGCAGTTCTTC	CATSDSGTGVYNEQFF
NA	NA	TRBV12-3/TRBV12-4	TRBJ2-1	TGTGCCAGCCACAGAGGGTTTGAGCAGTTCTTC	CASHRGFEQFF
NA	TRBD2	TRBV3-1/TRBV3-2	TRBJ2-4	TGTGCCAGCAGCCACATCCCCGGGACTAGCGGGAACATTCAGTACTTC	CASSHIPGTSGNIQYF
NA	NA	TRBV6-2/TRBV6-3	TRBJ2-1	TGTGCCAGCAGCAGGGGACTGTACAATGAGCAGTTCTTC	CASSRGLYNEQFF
NA	TRBD2	TRBV6-5	TRBJ2-3	TGTGCCAGCAGTTACTCAGCGGGGGGGTCAGATACGCAGTATTTT	CASSYSAGGSDTQYF
NA	TRBD2	TRBV7-2	TRBJ2-1	TGTGCCAGCAGATCTAGCGGGGGCTCCTACAATGAGCAGTTCTTC	CASRSSGGSYNEQFF
NA	TRBD1	TRBV6-5	TRBJ2-3	TGTGCCAGCAGTCCGGGACAGCACACAGATACGCAGTATTTT	CASSPGQHTDTQYF
NA	NA	TRBV27	TRBJ1-6	TGTGCCAGCAGTTTGGCCCTACAGGGCGGTGATAATTCACCCCTCCACTTT	CASSLALQGGDNSPLHF
NA	NA	TRBV27	TRBJ1-1	TGTGCCAGCAGTTTCGGAACAGACACTGAAGCTTTCTTT	CASSFGTDTEAFF
NA	TRBD2	TRBV4-3	TRBJ2-3	TGCGCCAGCAGCCGCAATCTAGCGGGAGCTACAGATACGCAGTATTTT	CASSRNLAGATDTQYF
NA	TRBD1	TRBV28	TRBJ1-2	TGTGCCAGCAGTGCCCCGGGCAGGGGGCTCTATGGCTACACCTTC	CASSAPGRGLYGYTF
NA	TRBD1	TRBV24-1	TRBJ1-6	TGTGCCACCAGTGATTTGCCGACAGGGGGAAAAGAAAATTCACCCCTCCACTTT	CATSDLPTGGKENSPLHF
NA	TRBD2	TRBV6-4	TRBJ2-3	TGTGCCAGCAGTGACTCGCGGGAGGGGGATACGCAGTATTTT	CASSDSREGDTQYF
NA	TRBD2	TRBV29-1	TRBJ2-1	TGCAGCGTTGAGACTAGCGGGGGTCATGAGCAGTTCTTC	CSVETSGGHEQFF
NA	NA	TRBV21-1	TRBJ1-2	TGTGCCAGCAGCACGTATGGCTACACCTTC	CASSTYGYTF
NA	NA	TRBV2	TRBJ2-2	TGTGCCAGCAAATCGACCGGGTCAAAGACCGGGGAGCTGTTTTTT	CASKSTGSKTGELFF
NA	NA	TRBV3-1/TRBV3-2	TRBJ2-2	TGTGCCAGCAGCTTAACTAGGTTCTTGGCCGGGGAGCTGTTTTTT	CASSLTRFLAGELFF
NA	NA	TRBV14	TRBJ2-3	TGTGCCAGCAGCCAAGTCTCCGAGGGCACAGATACGCAGTATTTT	CASSQVSEGTDTQYF
NA	TRBD2	TRBV2	TRBJ2-2	TGTGCCAGCAGTGCTGGGACTAGCGGGACCGGGGAGCTGTTTTTT	CASSAGTSGTGELFF
NA	NA	TRBV4-1	TRBJ2-7	TGCGCCAGCAGCCAAGACTTGGAGGGACCCTACGAGCAGTACTTC	CASSQDLEGPYEQYF
NA	TRBD2	TRBV25-1	TRBJ2-7	TGTGCCAGCAGTCGCGTCGGGGGGGCGTCCTACGAGCAGTACTTC	CASSRVGGASYEQYF
NA	NA	TRBV13	TRBJ1-4	TGTGCCAGCAGCTCAAGCGGGGGTAATGAAAAACTGTTTTTT	CASSSSGGNEKLFF
NA	NA	TRBV5-1	TRBJ2-7	TGCGCCAGCAGCTTGGAACAGGGAGGGGACGAGCAGTACTTC	CASSLEQGGDEQYF
NA	NA	TRBV19	TRBJ2-2	TGTGCCAGGGCCGGGGACACCGGGGAGCTGTTTTTT	CARAGDTGELFF
NA	NA	TRBV19	TRBJ2-6	TGTGCCAGTAGCCTACAGGGAGCTGGGGCCAACGTCCTGACTTTC	CASSLQGAGANVLTF
NA	NA	TRBV24-1	TRBJ2-1	TGTGCCACCAGTGACCCCCGGGACTTCTACAATGAGCAGTTCTTC	CATSDPRDFYNEQFF
NA	TRBD2	TRBV7-6	TRBJ2-1	TGTGCCAGCAGCTTAGGACTAGCGGGAGGCGGCGGGGGCCATGAGCAGTTCTTC	CASSLGLAGGGGGHEQFF
NA	NA	TRBV5-1	TRBJ2-5	TGCGCCAGCAGCTTGGGTCGCGGGGGCTGGGAGACCCAGTACTTC	CASSLGRGGWETQYF
NA	TRBD1	TRBV7-8	TRBJ2-7	TGTGCCAGCAGCTTAAACAGGGGGGCCTACGAGCAGTACTTC	CASSLNRGAYEQYF
NA	NA	TRBV19	TRBJ2-3	TGTGCCAGTAGTATAGGGGACATCACAGATACGCAGTATTTT	CASSIGDITDTQYF
NA	TRBD2	TRBV20-1	TRBJ2-3	TGCAGTGCTAGTTCCCGGGCTAGCGGGGTAGTTACGCAGTATTTT	CSASSRASGVVTQYF
NA	TRBD1	TRBV5-4	TRBJ1-4	TGTGCCAGCAGCGATCAGCGACAGGGGGCTAATGAAAAACTGTTTTTT	CASSDQRQGANEKLFF
NA	TRBD1	TRBV6-1	TRBJ1-2	TGTGCCAGCAGTGAAGGGACAGGAGACAAGCCCCATGGCTACACCTTC	CASSEGTGDKPHGYTF
NA	NA	TRBV27	TRBJ1-2	TGTGCCAGCAGCCTAGGGAGGGCACCCCGAGACGGCTACACCTTC	CASSLGRAPRDGYTF
NA	NA	TRBV14	TRBJ1-1	TGTGCCAGCAGCCAAGTCGGGGGCACTGAAGCTTTCTTT	CASSQVGGTEAFF